This TCR beta chain was captured in a study of identical twins. Study conclusions and caveats: Researchers reported weaker excess twin sharing in beta out-of-frame sequences.

V was trimmed by 6 bases and J by 1 base, leaving 10 bases between them. Per germline, CDR1 SQVTM and CDR2 ANQGSEA. The CDR3 spans 12 residues. A word on this clonotype: Its antigen is as yet unknown.

Unique molecular identifiers were in the cDNA, with template-switch universal primer binding. In TCRdb, the 5' RACE reads were re-called with MiXCR into one record per CDR3 protein. Of some 440,000 distinct CDR3 sequences listed, less than 25% were seen once; the top ten hold roughly 2.8%. Separately, the same data were catalogued under a study of T cells expressing NK-cell markers. That source notes: Restriction of the sorted population to alpha-beta TCR T cells was achieved in several experiments with an anti-gamma-delta TCR antibody.

The rearrangement uses TRBV29-1 and TRBJ2-7; a possible D gene is TRBD1 (6 bases). The TCR was taken from a woman younger than 35 in good health. The sample was CD4+ T cells sorted from blood. CDR3 amino acids: CSVIQGSYEQYF. The CDR3 coding sequence is TGCAGCGTGATACAGGGTTCCTACGAGCAGTACTTC.